This T cell receptor beta chain derives from a study of cytomegalovirus exposure and HLA in healthy donors. Study conclusions and caveats: According to a subsequent analysis, TCR clusters from the first cohort were inclined to appear together in the roughly 130 validation repertoires. Some public TCRs appeared in many individuals, while most sequences were rare. The classifier reportedly diagnosed cytomegalovirus status with high sensitivity and specificity. Altogether, 160 or so TCR beta chains were recorded as cytomegalovirus-associated.

Profiling relied on immunoSEQ multiplex PCR, and the TCRdb table lists in-frame clones only, not all of them. Of some 110,000 clones in the sample, approximately 86% were seen once. The ends lost 3 bases at V and 2 bases at J; junction bases unmatched: 3. CDR1 is SGHRS and CDR2 is YFSETQ in the germline V gene. The CDR3 consists of 14 residues. With respect to this clone: Its antigen is not identified.

The TCR sequence derives from a woman between 18 and 30 years old in good health and CMV-seropositive. Sequencing was carried out using PBMCs. V usage is TRBV5-1 and J usage is TRBJ2-7, with 9 bases that match TRBD1. The CDR3 loop reads CASSSGTGTYEQYF. CDR3 DNA: TGCGCCAGCAGCTCTGGGACAGGGACCTACGAGCAGTACTTC.